The source of this TCR beta chain is a study of beta chain features in type 1 diabetes. The length of the CDR3 is 13 residues. V dropped 5 bases and J dropped 6 bases, with 13 bases sitting between them. Germline CDR1 reads SGHTA; CDR2 reads FQGTGA. Investigators reverse transcribed all isolated RNA, so they sequenced expressed TCRB transcripts. This table comes from immunoSEQ multiplex PCR, and its TCRdb copy is limited to in-frame clones, with some not included. This repertoire shows tens of thousands of clones, about 50% found once; its top ten account for 0.2% to 0.3%. This clone turned up a few times.

This clonotype originated in a woman aged 30 to 39 in good health. The sample taken for sequencing was stem cell memory CD4+ T cells from blood. This chain uses TRBV7-3 with TRBJ1-1; no clear D gene. CDR3 coding DNA: TGTGCCAGCAGCGAGGGTAGGCAGGCTGAAGCTTTCTTT. Its protein is CASSEGRQAEAFF.